This is a list of T cell receptor beta chains from one sample in a study of CD8 T cells in ankylosing spondylitis. TCRdb reprocessed the 5' RACE reads via MiXCR and lists one record per CDR3 protein. The sample has 350,000 or so distinct CDR3 sequences; under 15% are singletons. The sample comprised blood, either unsorted or a sorted T cell fraction (not recorded which). These receptors originate from a male donor with ankylosing spondylitis or in good health (not recorded which). Both conserved end residues are trimmed from each CDR3. The order of the fields is V gene, J gene, CDR3 protein.

v_gene: TRBV20-1
j_gene: TRBJ2-3
CDR3aa: SARSMGDADTQY

v_gene: TRBV29-1
j_gene: TRBJ2-3
CDR3aa: SAQDRTVRDTQY

v_gene: TRBV5-1
j_gene: TRBJ2-7
CDR3aa: ASSWAGTGIEQY

v_gene: TRBV29-1
j_gene: TRBJ2-5
CDR3aa: SVRPGTETQY

v_gene: TRBV4-2
j_gene: TRBJ2-1
CDR3aa: ASSQDLASNPYNEQF

v_gene: TRBV6-1
j_gene: TRBJ2-3
CDR3aa: ASSEYRGQTDTQY

v_gene: TRBV5-1
j_gene: TRBJ1-4
CDR3aa: ASRGRDSFSQEKLF

v_gene: TRBV12-3/TRBV12-4
j_gene: TRBJ1-2
CDR3aa: ASSLGKTVDRYGYT

v_gene: TRBV20-1
j_gene: TRBJ2-2
CDR3aa: SARTPGQANTGELF

v_gene: TRBV7-8
j_gene: TRBJ2-1
CDR3aa: ASSLTTAPGEQF

v_gene: TRBV19
j_gene: TRBJ2-3
CDR3aa: ASSKTVPLVDTQY

v_gene: TRBV5-1
j_gene: TRBJ1-1
CDR3aa: ASSLAVSTEAF

v_gene: TRBV6-1
j_gene: TRBJ2-1
CDR3aa: ASSNSGRGEQF

v_gene: TRBV4-1
j_gene: TRBJ2-3
CDR3aa: ASSQGRSTDTQY

v_gene: TRBV20-1
j_gene: TRBJ1-2
CDR3aa: SARDRGGAESYGYT

v_gene: TRBV5-1
j_gene: TRBJ2-2
CDR3aa: ASSWGQNTGELF

v_gene: TRBV9
j_gene: TRBJ2-4
CDR3aa: ASSEGQGAKNIQY

v_gene: TRBV5-1
j_gene: TRBJ2-1
CDR3aa: ASSWQHNEQF

v_gene: TRBV10-3
j_gene: TRBJ2-1
CDR3aa: AISESTGFSYNEQF

v_gene: TRBV18
j_gene: TRBJ2-5
CDR3aa: ASSPPGQQETQY

v_gene: TRBV25-1
j_gene: TRBJ1-2
CDR3aa: ASSESLQGYGYT

v_gene: TRBV5-5
j_gene: TRBJ1-5
CDR3aa: ASSSSQGALQPQH

v_gene: TRBV12-3/TRBV12-4
j_gene: TRBJ1-5
CDR3aa: ASSESPAVNQPQH

v_gene: TRBV11-2
j_gene: TRBJ2-7
CDR3aa: ASSFRAGNEY

v_gene: TRBV12-3/TRBV12-4
j_gene: TRBJ1-4
CDR3aa: ASPLFAFSLF

v_gene: TRBV4-1
j_gene: TRBJ2-5
CDR3aa: ASSQGGHLQETQY

v_gene: TRBV2
j_gene: TRBJ2-1
CDR3aa: ASRSGRTSYNEQF

v_gene: TRBV19
j_gene: TRBJ2-2
CDR3aa: ASMRPAGGQTGELF

v_gene: TRBV15
j_gene: TRBJ2-5
CDR3aa: ATSRDRSRSNQETQY

v_gene: TRBV2
j_gene: TRBJ2-1
CDR3aa: ASTVGLAVSEQF

v_gene: TRBV5-1
j_gene: TRBJ1-2
CDR3aa: ASSLTGVEYGYT

v_gene: TRBV5-1
j_gene: TRBJ1-6
CDR3aa: ASSLTDSRSPLH

v_gene: TRBV11-2
j_gene: TRBJ2-5
CDR3aa: ASSLVYRQGRRETQY

v_gene: TRBV27
j_gene: TRBJ1-4
CDR3aa: ASIAKWAVNEKLF

v_gene: TRBV6-1
j_gene: TRBJ1-2
CDR3aa: ASSHTGTGVSGYT

v_gene: TRBV18
j_gene: TRBJ2-5
CDR3aa: ASSPWTGIGETQY

v_gene: TRBV4-1
j_gene: TRBJ2-2
CDR3aa: ASSQDRRRGLRNTGELF

v_gene: TRBV6-1
j_gene: TRBJ2-2
CDR3aa: ASSEQMGWRDTGELF

v_gene: TRBV10-3
j_gene: TRBJ1-5
CDR3aa: AIGGEVEH

v_gene: TRBV2
j_gene: TRBJ2-5
CDR3aa: ATGPDRGGKETQY

v_gene: TRBV5-1
j_gene: TRBJ2-3
CDR3aa: ASSSGLLPTDTQY

v_gene: TRBV7-8
j_gene: TRBJ1-4
CDR3aa: ASSPGQGRDEKLF